The 5 T cell receptor beta chains listed next were all sequenced from one sample in a study of blood T cell repertoires in COVID-19. Sequencing was performed with immunoSEQ multiplex PCR; in TCRdb, only in-frame clones are kept and a portion is missing. The table has 170,000 or so clones, 84% seen once; the top ten hold 12% to 15%. The sequencing sample was made of peripheral blood. These receptor sequences come from a man between 18 and 29 years old with active or convalescent COVID-19.

This chain links TRBV11-3 with TRBJ2-1, with 8 bases lining up with TRBD1. The CDR3 spans 17 residues. CDR1 and CDR2 (germline): SGHNT, YENEEA. The V segment lost 3 bases and the J segment 8 bases; nucleotides outside the gene matches: 15. The CDR3: CASSFTTGRRDRHEQFF. The CDR3 nucleotides are TGTGCCAGCAGCTTCACCACGGGACGAAGGGACAGGCATGAGCAGTTCTTC.

The chain recombines TRBV6-2 or TRBV6-3 with TRBJ1-4, with a tentative D call TRBD1 (6 bases). The CDR3 runs 14 residues. Germline values: CDR1 MNHEY, CDR2 SVGEGT. Trimming took 2 bases from V and 14 from J, leaving 18 bases between them. DNA of the CDR3: TGTGCCAGCAGTTACGCGTCAGGGGCTTGGCGGCTGTTTTTT. Protein sequence: CASSYASGAWRLFF.

The genes are TRBV28 and TRBJ1-6; D gene unclear. V gave up 2 bases and J gave up 9 bases, with 5 bases separating them. Germline V gene lookup returns CDR1 MDHEN and CDR2 SYDVKM. CDR3 size: 12 residues. In DNA, the CDR3 is TGTGCCAGCAGTTTACAGGTTTCACCCCTCCACTTT. This codes for CASSLQVSPLHF.

The rearrangement links TRBV5-1 to TRBJ1-6, with TRBD1 identical over 8 bases. Germline V gene lookup returns CDR1 SGHRS and CDR2 YFSETQ. This CDR3 spans 13 amino acids. The ends lost 5 bases at V and 10 bases at J; junction bases unmatched: 5. Here the CDR3 reads CASRGQGGSPLHF. CDR3 sequence (DNA): TGCGCCAGCAGAGGACAGGGCGGGTCACCCCTCCACTTT.

The V gene is TRBV11-1, the J gene TRBJ2-3; 7 bases map to TRBD1. The CDR3 is made up of 15 amino acids. J gave up 2 bases and V 5 bases, and 7 bases lay outside the gene matches. Germline values: CDR1 SGHAT, CDR2 FQDESV (reference sequence). CDR3 residues: CASSPGTVSTDTQYF. The CDR3 region has the DNA TGTGCCAGCAGCCCTGGGACAGTATCCACAGATACGCAGTATTTT.